This T cell receptor (beta chain) was captured in a study of control samples from healthy donors and cancer patients. Using immunoSEQ multiplex PCR, the repertoire was profiled, and TCRdb retains in-frame clones only, with some absent. The table lists more than 95,000 clones, approximately 90% of them singletons. CDR3 length: 17 residues. The V gene's germline CDR1 is SGHVS and CDR2 FQNEAQ. Trimming took 5 bases from V and 7 from J, leaving 23 bases between them. The chain joins TRBV7-8 to TRBJ1-4, with D possibly matching TRBD1 (6 bases). The sample taken for sequencing was blood. The source is a woman aged 70-85 years in good health. The CDR3 loop reads CASSIRGRASFGEKLFF. DNA for the CDR3: TGTGCCAGCAGCATTCGGGGGCGCGCGTCGTTTGGTGAAAAACTGTTTTTT.